This T cell receptor beta chain was retrieved from a study of cytomegalovirus exposure and HLA in healthy donors. Study results and limitations: Rarity held for most TCR sequences, but there were some public TCRs that occurred in many donors.

Note on this clone: The antigen remains unidentified.

Clones were read by immunoSEQ multiplex PCR, and TCRdb kept only the in-frame ones, dropping some. This sample yields 65,000 or so clones, of which 92% are seen a single time; roughly 1.3% belongs to the top ten. The CDR3 runs to 16 residues. The ends lost 5 bases at V and 4 bases at J; junction bases unmatched: 8. Germline loops: CDR1 MDHEN, CDR2 SYDVKM. The sequencing input was PBMCs. The receptor was isolated from a woman younger than 35 in good health and CMV-seronegative. V usage is TRBV28 and J usage is TRBJ2-2; TRBD1 matches 9 bases. The CDR3 DNA reads as TGTGCCAGCAGTCGAACCGGGACAGGGAGCACCGGGGAGCTGTTTTTT. It specifies CASSRTGTGSTGELFF.